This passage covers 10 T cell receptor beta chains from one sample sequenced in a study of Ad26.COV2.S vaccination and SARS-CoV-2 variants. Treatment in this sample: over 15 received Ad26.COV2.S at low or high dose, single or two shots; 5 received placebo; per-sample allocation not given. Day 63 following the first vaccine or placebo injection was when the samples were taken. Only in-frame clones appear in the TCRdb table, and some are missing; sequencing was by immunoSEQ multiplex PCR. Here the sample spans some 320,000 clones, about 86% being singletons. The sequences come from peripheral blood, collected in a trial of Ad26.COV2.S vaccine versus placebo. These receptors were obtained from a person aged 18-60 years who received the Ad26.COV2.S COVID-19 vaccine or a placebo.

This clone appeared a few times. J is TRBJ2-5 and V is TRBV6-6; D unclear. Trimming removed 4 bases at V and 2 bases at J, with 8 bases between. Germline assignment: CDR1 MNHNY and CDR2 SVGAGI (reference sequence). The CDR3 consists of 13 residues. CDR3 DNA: TGTGCCAGCAGTTTCGGGCGACAAGAGACCCAGTACTTC. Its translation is CASSFGRQETQYF.

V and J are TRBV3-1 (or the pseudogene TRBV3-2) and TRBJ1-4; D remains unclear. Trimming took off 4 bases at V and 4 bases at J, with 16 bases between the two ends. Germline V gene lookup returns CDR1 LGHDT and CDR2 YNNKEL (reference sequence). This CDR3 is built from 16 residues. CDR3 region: CASSPGSAGSNEKLFF. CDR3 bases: TGTGCCAGCAGCCCGGGCTCGGCTGGAAGTAATGAAAAACTGTTTTTT.

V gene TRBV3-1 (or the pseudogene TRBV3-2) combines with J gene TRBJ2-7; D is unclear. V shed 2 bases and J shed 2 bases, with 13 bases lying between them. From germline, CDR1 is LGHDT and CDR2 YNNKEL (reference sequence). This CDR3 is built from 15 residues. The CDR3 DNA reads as TGTGCCAGCAGCCAATCGTTGGGGATCCCCTACGAGCAGTACTTC. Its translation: CASSQSLGIPYEQYF.

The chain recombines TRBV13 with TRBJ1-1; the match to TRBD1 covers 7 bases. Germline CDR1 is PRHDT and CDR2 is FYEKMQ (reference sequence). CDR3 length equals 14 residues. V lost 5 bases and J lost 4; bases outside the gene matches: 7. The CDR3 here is CASSAGQVGTEAFF. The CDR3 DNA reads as TGTGCCAGCAGCGCTGGACAGGTGGGCACTGAAGCTTTCTTT.

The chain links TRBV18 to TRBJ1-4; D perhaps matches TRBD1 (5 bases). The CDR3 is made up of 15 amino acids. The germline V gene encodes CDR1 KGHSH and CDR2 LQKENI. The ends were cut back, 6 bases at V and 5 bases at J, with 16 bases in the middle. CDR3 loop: CASSPTPGPNEKLFF. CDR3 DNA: TGTGCCAGCTCCCCAACCCCAGGGCCGAATGAAAAACTGTTTTTT.

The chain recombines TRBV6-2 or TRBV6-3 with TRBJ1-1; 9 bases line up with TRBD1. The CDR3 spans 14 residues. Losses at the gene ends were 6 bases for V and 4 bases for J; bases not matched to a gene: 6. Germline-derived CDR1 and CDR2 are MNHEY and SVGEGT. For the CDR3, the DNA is TGTGCCAGCAGCCACCGGGACAGGGTCACTGAAGCTTTCTTT. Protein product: CASSHRDRVTEAFF.

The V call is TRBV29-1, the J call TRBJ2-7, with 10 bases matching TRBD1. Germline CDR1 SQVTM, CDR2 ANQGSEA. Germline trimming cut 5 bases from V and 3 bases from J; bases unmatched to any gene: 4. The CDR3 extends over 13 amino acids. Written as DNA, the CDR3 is TGCAGCGTTACTTGGACAGGGGGCTACGAGCAGTACTTC. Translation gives CSVTWTGGYEQYF.

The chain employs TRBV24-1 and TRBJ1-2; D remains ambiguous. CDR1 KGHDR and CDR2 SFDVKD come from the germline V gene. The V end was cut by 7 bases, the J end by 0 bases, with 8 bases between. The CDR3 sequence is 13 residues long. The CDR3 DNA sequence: TGTGCCACCAGCCGGGATGCTAACTATGGCTACACCTTC. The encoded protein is CATSRDANYGYTF.

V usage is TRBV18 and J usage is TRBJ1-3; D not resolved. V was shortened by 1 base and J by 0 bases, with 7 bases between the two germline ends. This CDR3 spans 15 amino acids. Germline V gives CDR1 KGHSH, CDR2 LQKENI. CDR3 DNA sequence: TGTGCCAGCTCACCACTAGAATTCTCTGGAAACACCATATATTTT. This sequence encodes CASSPLEFSGNTIYF.

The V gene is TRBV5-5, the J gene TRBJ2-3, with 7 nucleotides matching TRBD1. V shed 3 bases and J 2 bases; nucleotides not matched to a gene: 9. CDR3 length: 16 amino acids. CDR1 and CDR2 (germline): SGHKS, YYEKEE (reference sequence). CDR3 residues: CASSCRDSLPTDTQYF. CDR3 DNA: TGTGCCAGCAGCTGCCGGGACAGTTTACCCACAGATACGCAGTATTTT.